The next 18 T cell receptor beta chains were all read from a single sample in a study of CD8+ T cells in alopecia areata. Sequencing templates came from extracted RNA that was reverse transcribed into cDNA. Some clones are missing from TCRdb's copy, which holds only in-frame ones; the method was immunoSEQ multiplex PCR. The sample holds 120,000 to 150,000 clones; 70% to 90% are singletons and the top ten take about 13%. This sample's treatment: oral pan-JAK inhibitor, 5-10 mg twice daily. Sequenced here: CD8+ T cells sorted from blood, sampled at week 4, from a patient treated with tofacitinib. The source of these receptors is a human donor with alopecia areata.

The rearrangement links TRBV14 to TRBJ2-2; D is ambiguous. CDR1 is SGHDN and CDR2 is FVKESK in the germline V gene. The ends were cut back, 0 bases at V and 4 bases at J, with 15 bases in the middle. The CDR3 is made up of 17 amino acids. CDR3 DNA: TGTGCCAGCAGCCAAGAGAGAAGGGTTTTGAGCACCGGGGAGCTGTTTTTT. Translating it yields CASSQERRVLSTGELFF.

The chain joins TRBV30 to TRBJ2-1, with D possibly matching TRBD1 (6 bases). The CDR3 spans 13 residues. V shed 0 bases and J shed 8 bases, with 11 bases lying between them. Germline CDR1 and CDR2: GTSNPN and SVGIG (reference sequence). The CDR3 reads CAWSVQGVDEQFF. In nucleotides, the CDR3 is TGTGCCTGGAGTGTACAGGGTGTGGATGAGCAGTTCTTC.

V usage is TRBV6-1 and J usage is TRBJ2-7, with TRBD2 as a possible D gene (5 bases). This CDR3 has 15 residues. Germline CDR1 and CDR2: MNHNS and SASEGT. Trimming took 8 bases from V and 3 from J, leaving 20 bases between them. The CDR3 nucleotides read TGTGCCAGCGTGTTTACGCGGGCCCTGGTCTACGAGCAGTACTTC. Protein product: CASVFTRALVYEQYF.

This rearrangement joins TRBV4-1 to TRBJ2-1, with D unclear. Germline assignment: CDR1 MGHRA and CDR2 YSYEKL. Trimming stripped 4 bases from V and 8 bases from J, with 12 bases between. The CDR3 is 13 amino acids. DNA for the CDR3: TGCGCCAGCAGCCTACAAGAGCGAGATGAGCAGTTCTTC. Encoded protein: CASSLQERDEQFF.

This clone has more than one count but fewer than ten. This chain uses TRBV4-1 with TRBJ2-7; D possibly corresponds to TRBD1 (6 bases). Germline V gene data show CDR1 as MGHRA and CDR2 as YSYEKL. The V and J ends lost 3 bases and 4 bases respectively, with 16 bases between them. The CDR3 loop spans 15 amino acids. The CDR3 nucleotides are TGCGCCAGCAGCCAGGCCTGGGGACAACCTTACGAGCAGTACTTC. Its translation: CASSQAWGQPYEQYF.

The chain uses TRBV5-1 and TRBJ1-1; no firm D call. Per the germline V gene, CDR1 is SGHRS and CDR2 is YFSETQ. V lost 1 base to trimming and J lost 3 bases, with 7 bases between them. There are 13 residues in the CDR3. The CDR3 sequence: CASSLLSHTEAFF. The CDR3 bases are TGCGCCAGCAGCTTGCTTTCGCACACTGAAGCTTTCTTT.

Details on this clone: At the DNA level, this CDR3 is encoded by other sequences in the same sample as well. V and J are TRBV29-1 and TRBJ2-7; D perhaps matches TRBD1 (5 bases). The CDR3 covers 14 residues. Germline V gene sequence: CDR1 SQVTM, CDR2 ANQGSEA. The V end lost 0 bases, the J end lost 1 base, and 10 bases lay between the germline ends. CDR3 loop: CSVEDTGSSYEQYF. The DNA of the CDR3 is TGCAGCGTTGAAGATACAGGCTCTTCCTACGAGCAGTACTTC.

The genes are TRBV30 and TRBJ1-6; D remains ambiguous. V lost 2 bases and J lost 4, with 18 bases in between. Germline CDR1 reads GTSNPN; CDR2 reads SVGIG (reference sequence). This CDR3 is built from 17 residues. CDR3 loop: CAWSFTGITEYNSPLHF. The CDR3 DNA reads TGTGCCTGGAGTTTTACCGGGATTACCGAATATAATTCACCCCTCCACTTT.

The table lists this clone with a few counts. This chain joins TRBV29-1 and TRBJ1-2, with unresolved D. The CDR3 length is 13 residues. The V and J ends lost 7 bases and 3 bases respectively, with 15 bases between them. Germline V CDR1 and CDR2: SQVTM, ANQGSEA. For the CDR3, the DNA is TGCAGCGCCGGGGAGGGAGGTGACTATGGCTACACCTTC. It is translated as CSAGEGGDYGYTF.

This clone was recorded only once. The rearrangement joins TRBV30 to TRBJ1-1, with a possible D match to TRBD1 (6 bases). Deletions cut 6 bases from V and 5 bases from J, with 16 bases between. The CDR3 totals 13 residues. The germline CDR1 and CDR2 sequences are GTSNPN and SVGIG (reference sequence). CDR3 residues: CACVDRPGTEAFF. CDR3 in DNA: TGTGCCTGCGTAGACAGGCCGGGGACTGAAGCTTTCTTT.

The chain joins TRBV2 to TRBJ2-7; 7 bases fit TRBD2. Germline CDR1 is SNHLY and CDR2 is FYNNEI. The CDR3 has 15 residues. The V gene end was trimmed by 5 bases and the J gene end by 3 bases; junction bases not matched to a gene: 10. In nucleotides, the CDR3 is TGTGCCAGCAGTCCCCCCAGCGGGAACTTCTACGAGCAGTACTTC. Protein product: CASSPPSGNFYEQYF. Full variable domain (outside the CDR3, taken from reference TRBV2 and TRBJ2-7): EPEVTQTPSHQVTQMGQEVILRCVPISNHLYFYWYRQILGQKVEFLVSFYNNEISEKSEIFDDQFSVERPDGSNFTLKIRSTKLEDSAMYFCASSPPSGNFYEQYFGPGTRLTVT.

The V and J genes are TRBV29-1 and TRBJ1-2; 7 bases align to TRBD1. The ends lost 0 bases at V and 4 bases at J; junction bases unmatched: 5. CDR3 length equals 14 residues. Germline V gene data show CDR1 as SQVTM and CDR2 as ANQGSEA. CDR3 nucleotide sequence: TGCAGCGTTGAAGATCCCAGGGGGTCCTATGGCTACACCTTC. Amino acids: CSVEDPRGSYGYTF.

Here the CDR3 reads CASSLWGEETQYF. The CDR3 coding sequence is TGTGCCAGCAGCCTGTGGGGGGAAGAGACCCAGTACTTC. The chain combines TRBV5-4 with TRBJ2-5, with a tentative D call TRBD2 (6 bases). Germline V gene lookup returns CDR1 SGHNT and CDR2 YYREEE (reference sequence). The CDR3 consists of 13 residues. V was cut by 4 bases and J by 3 bases, with 10 bases left in between.

Of note for this clone: Other DNA sequences in the same sample also yield this CDR3. V gene TRBV7-9 combines with J gene TRBJ2-7; D gene ambiguous. CDR3 length: 14 residues. Germline V CDR1 and CDR2: SEHNR, FQNEAQ (reference sequence). V gave up 6 bases and J gave up 0 bases, with 12 bases separating them. The CDR3 nucleotides read TGTGCCAGCAGTATCGCCGGAAGCTCCTACGAGCAGTACTTC. Amino acids: CASSIAGSSYEQYF.

J is TRBJ2-1 and V is TRBV5-1, with 11 bases matching TRBD2. The J segment lost 8 bases and the V segment lost 7 bases, leaving 2 bases of the junction unmatched. The germline gives CDR1 SGHRS, CDR2 YFSETQ. This CDR3 has 12 residues. CDR3 sequence: CASVGLADEQFF. The DNA for the CDR3 is TGCGCCAGCGTGGGACTAGCGGATGAGCAGTTCTTC.

The rearrangement uses TRBV19 and TRBJ2-6, with a tentative D call TRBD2 (5 bases). The CDR3 has 15 amino acids. The germline V gene has CDR1 LNHDA and CDR2 SQIVND (reference sequence). The V gene lost 7 bases and the J gene lost 0 bases, with 10 bases spanning the gap. This CDR3 reads CASTDSYSGANVLTF. The CDR3 DNA reads TGTGCCAGTACGGACTCATACTCTGGGGCCAACGTCCTGACTTTC.

The V and J genes are TRBV13 and TRBJ2-1; 15 positions agree with TRBD2. Germline V gene sequence: CDR1 PRHDT, CDR2 FYEKMQ (reference sequence). The CDR3 loop spans 15 amino acids. The V segment lost 5 bases and the J segment 8 bases; nucleotides outside the gene matches: 4. The CDR3 spells CASSLGLAGGDEQFF. The CDR3 nucleotides are TGTGCCAGCAGCCTCGGACTAGCGGGAGGGGATGAGCAGTTCTTC.

The CDR3 spells CASTPWGDYGELFF. The CDR3 DNA is TGTGCCAGCACCCCATGGGGGGACTACGGGGAATTGTTCTTC. The J gene is TRBJ2-1, the V gene TRBV27; 7 positions match TRBD2. Germline CDR1 reads MNHEY; CDR2 reads SMNVEV (reference sequence). CDR3 size: 14 residues. The V segment lost 7 bases and the J segment 15 bases; nucleotides outside the gene matches: 18.